Shown below are 7 T cell receptor beta chains from a single sample sequenced in a study of T cell responses to AZD1222 COVID-19 vaccine. Measured with immunoSEQ multiplex PCR; TCRdb has only the in-frame clones, and not every one. The top ten clones hold under 6.5% of a sample with about 130,000 clones, about 93% of them seen once. This specimen consisted of peripheral blood, obtained on day 0 of AZD1222 vaccination. The receptor source for this set is an adult in good health.

This clone was recorded once. The rearrangement links TRBV15 to TRBJ1-4; possible D gene TRBD1, 6 bases. The CDR3 is made up of 14 amino acids. The germline CDR1 and CDR2 sequences are LNHNV and YYDKDF (reference sequence). Trimming pared 8 bases from V and 5 bases from J, leaving 15 bases between. CDR3: CATATRTENEKLFF. The CDR3 DNA is TGTGCCACCGCAACCCGGACAGAAAATGAAAAACTGTTTTTT.

This clone was counted a single time. The rearrangement links TRBV3-1 (or the pseudogene TRBV3-2) to TRBJ2-1; TRBD1 matches 8 bases. CDR1 and CDR2 (germline): LGHDT, YNNKEL (reference sequence). After removal of 3 bases from V and 6 bases from J, the junction contained 7 bases not matched to a gene. The CDR3 covers 15 residues. The CDR3 nucleotides are TGTGCCAGCAGCCATTCCTTAGACAGGGGCAATGAGCAGTTCTTC. It specifies CASSHSLDRGNEQFF.

The chain couples TRBV7-9 to TRBJ1-2; 7 nucleotides agree with TRBD1. This CDR3 is 14 amino acids long. V was clipped by 5 bases and J by 0 bases; unmatched bases: 3. The germline V gene has CDR1 SEHNR and CDR2 FQNEAQ (reference sequence). The CDR3 region is CASSRGTANYGYTF. The CDR3 DNA reads as TGTGCCAGCAGCCGGGGGACAGCTAACTATGGCTACACCTTC.

The J gene is TRBJ2-1, the V gene TRBV6-5, with 8 bases fitting TRBD1. The germline gives CDR1 MNHEY, CDR2 SVGAGI. This CDR3 is built from 14 residues. J was trimmed by 5 bases and V by 7 bases; bases with no gene match: 7. Here the CDR3 DNA reads TGTGCCAGCATTGCCGGGACAGGAGACAATGAGCAGTTCTTC. Its protein product is CASIAGTGDNEQFF.

This clone was counted a single time. The V call is TRBV21-1, the J call TRBJ1-3. TRBV21-1 is reported as a pseudogene. This CDR3 is 16 amino acids long. The CDR3 loop reads CASSKDPGEAGNTIYF. Here the CDR3 DNA reads TGTGCCAGCAGCAAAGATCCGGGAGAAGCTGGAAACACCATATATTTT.

This rearrangement joins TRBV19 to TRBJ2-5; no definite D call. Germline V CDR1 and CDR2: LNHDA, SQIVND (reference sequence). The germline V and J ends were trimmed by 6 bases and 2 bases, with 13 bases remaining between them. CDR3 size: 14 residues. The CDR3: CASSPEALQETQYF. The CDR3, as DNA: TGTGCCAGTAGCCCCGAGGCTCTGCAAGAGACCCAGTACTTC.

This clone has only one observation. The chain employs TRBV19 and TRBJ2-3; TRBD1 matches at 12 bases. CDR1 and CDR2 (germline): LNHDA, SQIVND (reference sequence). V lost 6 bases, J lost 3 bases, and 7 bases stayed unmatched. The CDR3 runs to 16 residues. The CDR3 bases are TGTGCCAGTAGCTTCCGGGACAGGGGGCGGACAGATACGCAGTATTTT. This translates into CASSFRDRGRTDTQYF.